The following is a T cell receptor beta chain sequence with its context. Germline and junction disagree at one end, which may indicate a read error. Using immunoSEQ multiplex PCR, the repertoire was profiled, and TCRdb retains in-frame clones only, with some absent. The sample lists 200,000 to 250,000 clones; 84% were seen once. These data are taken from a study of blood T cell repertoires in COVID-19. Membership in each cohort depended on participant-reported clinical history. Germline V gene sequence: CDR1 SEHNR, CDR2 FQNEAQ (reference sequence). There are 15 residues in the CDR3. V and J are TRBV7-9 and TRBJ1-1; TRBD1 aligns across 9 bases. This clonotype was sampled from a man in his sixties who had recovered from COVID-19. Sequencing was done on a sample of PBMCs or T cells enriched from blood (not recorded which). The CDR3 protein is CASRFSGTGSSEPFF. DNA for the CDR3: TGTGCCAGCAGATTTTCCGGGACAGGGTCTTCTGAACCTTTCTTT.